Presented here are 14 T cell receptor beta chains from one specimen sequenced in a study of identical twins. TCRdb called the 5' RACE reads again in MiXCR, with one record for every CDR3 protein. The table shows roughly 690,000 distinct CDR3 sequences, with 6% to 6.5% occurring only once. The sequenced material came from naive T cells sorted from blood. All receptors derive from a man aged 18 to 29 in good health.

The chain is built from TRBV12-3 or TRBV12-4 and TRBJ2-1, with TRBD2 matching 14 bases. The CDR3 runs to 17 residues. V trimming: 4 bases; J trimming: 9 bases; junction bases outside the gene matches: 11. CDR3 sequence: CASSSGPGTSGRGEQFF. The CDR3 DNA is TGTGCCAGCAGTTCAGGACCCGGGACTAGCGGGAGAGGTGAGCAGTTCTTC.

Ten or more counts support this clonotype. V usage is TRBV12-3 or TRBV12-4 and J usage is TRBJ1-4; unclear D gene. V lost 6 bases to trimming and J lost 0 bases, with 11 bases between them. This CDR3 has 15 amino acids. The CDR3, as DNA: TGTGCCAGCAGCCCATGGGCAGCAACTAATGAAAAACTGTTTTTT. It specifies CASSPWAATNEKLFF.

This clonotype was seen more than once but under ten times. The J gene is TRBJ2-6, the V gene TRBV28; 7 nucleotides agree with TRBD1. This CDR3 contains 14 residues. V lost 8 bases, J lost 4 bases, and 5 bases stayed unmatched. Germline CDR1 MDHEN, CDR2 SYDVKM. The CDR3 is CASAEGQGANVLTF. Written as DNA, the CDR3 is TGTGCCAGCGCCGAGGGACAGGGGGCCAACGTCCTGACTTTC. The whole variable domain, remainder taken from reference TRBV28 and TRBJ2-6, is DVKVTQSSRYLVKRTGEKVFLECVQDMDHENMFWYRQDPGLGLRLIYFSYDVKMKEKGDIPEGYSVSREKKERFSLILESASTNQTSMYLCASAEGQGANVLTFGAGSRLTVL.

This clonotype was detected only a few times. The gene calls are TRBV5-1 and TRBJ2-5, with 13 bases lining up with TRBD2. Trimming removed 6 bases from V and 3 bases from J; junction bases left unmatched: 5. The CDR3 is made up of 15 amino acids. In germline, CDR1 is SGHRS, CDR2 YFSETQ. The CDR3 loop reads CASNLGTSGKETQYF. Written as DNA, the CDR3 is TGCGCCAGCAACCTCGGGACTAGCGGGAAAGAGACCCAGTACTTC.

This clonotype was seen once. A much larger clone lies a single base off, so this may be a read error. This chain joins TRBV5-1 and TRBJ2-2, with TRBD2 matching over 7 bases. CDR1 is SGHRS and CDR2 is YFSETQ in the germline V gene. CDR3 length equals 13 residues. CDR3 nucleotide sequence: TGCGCCAGCAGCCCGTCGGGTGGCGGGGGGCTGTTTTTT. It codes for CASSPSGGGGLFF.

This clonotype was found many times. The genes are TRBV4-2 and TRBJ2-2; TRBD1 agrees at 8 bases. The CDR3 has 17 residues. CDR1 is LGHNA and CDR2 is YNFKEQ in the germline V gene. The V and J ends lost 5 bases and 3 bases, in that order; junction bases with no gene match: 11. CDR3 DNA: TGTGCCAGCAGCGAAGGGCAAGGACAGGGTTACACCGGGGAGCTGTTTTTT. Its translation: CASSEGQGQGYTGELFF.

Note on this clonotype: A read error may explain this, as a much larger clone is one base away. This chain connects TRBV7-2 to TRBJ2-3, with 8 bases identical to TRBD1. Germline values: CDR1 SGHTA, CDR2 FQGNSA. The CDR3 covers 16 residues. The CDR3 coding sequence is TGTGCCAGCGGCTTATCCCCACAGGGGGTCGCAGATACGCAGTATTTT. This translates into CASGLSPQGVADTQYF. The full variable domain, rest sourced from reference TRBV7-2 and TRBJ2-3, is GAGVSQSPSNKVTEKGKDVELRCDPISGHTALYWYRQSLGQGLEFLIYFQGNSAPDKSGLPSDRFSAERTGGSVSTLTIQRTQQEDSAVYLCASGLSPQGVADTQYFGPGTRLTVL.

This clonotype was seen ten or more times. V is TRBV7-6 and J is TRBJ2-5; D is unclear. This CDR3 region has 15 residues. Germline CDR1 SGHVS, CDR2 FNYEAQ. V was shortened by 1 base and J by 2 bases, with 11 bases between the two germline ends. CDR3 loop: CASSLGIGRQETQYF. In nucleotides, the CDR3 is TGTGCCAGCAGCTTAGGTATAGGCAGGCAAGAGACCCAGTACTTC.

The table lists this clonotype with many counts. V and J are TRBV7-2 and TRBJ1-4; no clear D. The CDR3 runs 15 residues. The V and J ends lost 3 bases and 0 bases respectively, with 8 bases between them. Germline values: CDR1 SGHTA, CDR2 FQGNSA. CDR3: CASSFMGATNEKLFF. In nucleotides, the CDR3 is TGTGCCAGCAGCTTTATGGGTGCAACTAATGAAAAACTGTTTTTT.

This clonotype was counted ten times or more. The chain employs TRBV24-1 and TRBJ2-3; TRBD2 is a possible D gene (6 bases). Germline assignment: CDR1 KGHDR and CDR2 SFDVKD. The CDR3 extends over 13 amino acids. V gave up 8 bases and J gave up 4 bases, with 12 bases separating them. CDR3 bases: TGTGCCACCAAGGAGGGCGGGGCAGATACGCAGTATTTT. Protein product: CATKEGGADTQYF.

V and J are TRBV7-3 and TRBJ1-1; D is unclear. The length of the CDR3 is 17 residues. Germline V lookup: CDR1 SGHTA, CDR2 FQGTGA. Trimming removed 3 bases at V and 4 bases at J, with 21 bases between. The CDR3 here is CASSFSYPAGYGTEAFF. The DNA of the CDR3 is TGTGCCAGCAGCTTTTCCTATCCAGCGGGATACGGCACTGAAGCTTTCTTT.

In this sample, this clonotype turned up many times. This chain joins TRBV5-5 and TRBJ2-1; 8 nucleotides match TRBD1. The germline CDR1 and CDR2 sequences are SGHKS and YYEKEE (reference sequence). J gave up 7 bases and V 4 bases, and 10 bases lay outside the gene matches. CDR3 length: 15 amino acids. CDR3: CASSADRGLWNEQFF. DNA of the CDR3: TGTGCCAGCAGCGCCGACAGGGGCCTGTGGAATGAGCAGTTCTTC.

The chain is built from TRBV3-1 and TRBJ1-4, with unresolved D. This CDR3 spans 14 amino acids. From germline, CDR1 is LGHDT and CDR2 YNNKEL (reference sequence). Deletions cut 5 bases from V and 7 bases from J, with 14 bases between. This CDR3 is CASSSDKRSEKLFF. The CDR3 region has the DNA TGTGCCAGCAGCTCCGATAAACGGAGTGAAAAACTGTTTTTT.

This clonotype was counted at least ten times. V and J are TRBV5-1 and TRBJ1-1, with D perhaps matching TRBD1 (5 bases). CDR1 is SGHRS and CDR2 is YFSETQ in the germline V gene. The CDR3 length is 11 residues. The V gene lost 5 bases and the J gene lost 7 bases, with 9 bases spanning the gap. The CDR3 DNA sequence: TGCGCCAGCAGGGACGGGGGTGAAGCTTTCTTT. This codes for CASRDGGEAFF. The full variable domain, rest sourced from reference TRBV5-1 and TRBJ1-1, is KAGVTQTPRYLIKTRGQQVTLSCSPISGHRSVSWYQQTPGQGLQFLFEYFSETQRNKGNFPGRFSGRQFSNSRSEMNVSTLELGDSALYLCASRDGGEAFFGQGTRLTVV.